The 15 T cell receptor beta chains in this list originate from one sample, sequenced in a study of human T cells and chemical hapten exposure. Time point of the sample: pre-sensitization, week 0. Treatment denoted: therapeutic diphenylcyclopropenone sensitization with weekly scalp DPC. TCRdb re-analysed the RACE reads in MiXCR, keeping a single row per CDR3 protein. The table has fewer than 150,000 distinct CDR3 sequences, approximately 13% seen once. The sequenced sample was whole blood, obtained in connection with sensitization to the hapten diphenylcyclopropenone (DPC). All receptors come from a woman under 30 with alopecia areata. Some clones in this sample may be carry-over from other donors' samples.

The table lists this clonotype with many counts. The rearrangement joins TRBV30 to TRBJ2-7; a weak D match, TRBD1 (6 bases). This CDR3 has 12 residues. Germline-derived CDR1 and CDR2 are GTSNPN and SVGIG (reference sequence). V lost 0 bases and J lost 6, with 9 bases in between. The CDR3 loop reads CAWSVIRGEQYF. The CDR3 DNA is TGTGCCTGGAGTGTTATCAGGGGCGAGCAGTACTTC.

The chain uses TRBV7-6 and TRBJ2-5, with a weak D call TRBD2 (5 bases). Trimming shortened V by 3 bases and J by 2 bases, and 7 bases separated the two germline ends. The CDR3 length is 13 residues. Germline values: CDR1 SGHVS, CDR2 FNYEAQ. CDR3 DNA: TGTGCCAGCAGCTTGAGGACTCAAGAGACCCAGTACTTC. Translation: CASSLRTQETQYF.

J is TRBJ2-5 and V is TRBV5-6; a possible D gene is TRBD2 (6 bases). The CDR3 spans 14 residues. The ends were cut back, 4 bases at V and 4 bases at J, with 14 bases in the middle. Per the germline V gene, CDR1 is SGHDT and CDR2 is YYEEEE. CDR3 nucleotide sequence: TGTGCCAGCAGCCCGAGGAGGGTTTCAGAGACCCAGTACTTC. Protein: CASSPRRVSETQYF.

This clonotype was counted a few times. The chain has TRBV27 and TRBJ1-1; unclear D gene. The CDR3 spans 12 residues. V gave up 6 bases and J gave up 3 bases, with 8 bases separating them. The germline V gene encodes CDR1 MNHEY and CDR2 SMNVEV (reference sequence). The DNA of the CDR3 is TGTGCCAGCAGACAGCCTTACACTGAAGCTTTCTTT. This sequence encodes CASRQPYTEAFF.

This clonotype was seen at least ten times. The CDR3 DNA follows: TGTGCCAGCAGGTCGCAAGCACAGGGTCTGGACGAGCAGTACTTC. It codes for CASRSQAQGLDEQYF. The chain has TRBV5-4 and TRBJ2-7; perhaps TRBD1 as D (6 bases). The V end lost 5 bases, the J end lost 5 bases, and 20 bases lay between the germline ends. CDR1 and CDR2 (germline): SGHNT, YYREEE (reference sequence). The CDR3 sequence is 15 residues long.

This clonotype occurred a few times. The genes are TRBV3-1 and TRBJ2-3; TRBD2 is a possible D gene (5 bases). Looked up from germline, CDR1 is LGHDT and CDR2 is YNNKEL (reference sequence). This CDR3 spans 14 amino acids. V was pared by 1 base and J by 4 bases, with 9 bases between. The CDR3 loop is CASSQGGLPDTQYF. The CDR3 nucleotides are TGTGCCAGCAGCCAAGGAGGACTGCCAGATACGCAGTATTTT.

This clonotype has a count of ten or more. The J gene is TRBJ1-1, the V gene TRBV6-2 or TRBV6-3; no definite D call. CDR1 is MNHEY, CDR2 SVGEGT, per germline. There are 14 residues in the CDR3. V dropped 6 bases and J dropped 0 bases, with 11 bases sitting between them. The CDR3 nucleotides read TGTGCCAGCAGGCGGGAGATTATGAACACTGAAGCTTTCTTT. As protein: CASRREIMNTEAFF.

The genes are TRBV18 and TRBJ1-1, with no clear D. CDR3 size: 13 residues. The V gene lost 2 bases and the J gene lost 4 bases, with 8 bases spanning the gap. Germline values: CDR1 KGHSH, CDR2 LQKENI. The DNA for the CDR3 is TGTGCCAGCTCACCAGGGATGGCCACTGAAGCTTTCTTT. This sequence encodes CASSPGMATEAFF.

This clonotype was seen many times. V gene TRBV28 combines with J gene TRBJ2-7; tentative D call: TRBD1 (5 bases). Trimming stripped 6 bases from V and 0 bases from J, with 12 bases between. The CDR3 loop spans 14 amino acids. Germline loops: CDR1 MDHEN, CDR2 SYDVKM. The CDR3 is CASRDTSSSYEQYF. CDR3 nucleotide sequence: TGTGCCAGCAGGGACACCTCAAGCTCCTACGAGCAGTACTTC.

This clonotype occurred a few times. For the CDR3, the DNA is TGCAGCGTGATTTTCCAGGGGGCCGGTGAAGCTTTCTTT. It codes for CSVIFQGAGEAFF. V gene TRBV29-1 combines with J gene TRBJ1-1, with 8 bases identical to TRBD1. The CDR3 totals 13 residues. CDR1 and CDR2 from the germline V gene are SQVTM and ANQGSEA. Trimming removed 6 bases from V and 7 bases from J; junction bases left unmatched: 10. Together with reference TRBV29-1 and TRBJ1-1, the CDR3 gives the full variable domain: SAVISQKPSRDICQRGTSLTIQCQVDSQVTMMFWYRQQPGQSLTLIATANQGSEATYESGFVIDKFPISRPNLTFSTLTVSNMSPEDSSIYLCSVIFQGAGEAFFGQGTRLTVV.

This clonotype was counted between two and nine times. The chain recombines TRBV7-2 with TRBJ2-7; maybe TRBD2 (7 bases). CDR1 and CDR2 (germline): SGHTA, FQGNSA. Trimming pared 1 base from V and 2 bases from J, leaving 12 bases between. The length of the CDR3 is 15 residues. The CDR3 loop reads CASSLEGGGAYEQYF. DNA for the CDR3: TGTGCCAGCAGCTTAGAGGGCGGGGGCGCCTACGAGCAGTACTTC.

The CDR3 loop is CASTFGTGPNEQFF. The CDR3 bases are TGTGCCAGCACCTTCGGGACAGGGCCCAATGAGCAGTTCTTC. The chain carries TRBV12-3 or TRBV12-4 and TRBJ2-1; 9 bases line up with TRBD1. The CDR3 runs to 14 residues. The J segment lost 6 bases and the V segment lost 7 bases, leaving 7 bases of the junction unmatched.

The chain couples TRBV6-6 to TRBJ2-1, with D possibly TRBD2 on 5 matching bases. The CDR3 extends over 15 amino acids. Germline V gene lookup returns CDR1 MNHNY and CDR2 SVGAGI (reference sequence). Trimming cost V 6 bases and J 1 base, with 13 bases left between them. The CDR3: CASRGLGGSYNEQFF. In nucleotides, the CDR3 is TGTGCCAGCAGAGGCCTCGGCGGGTCCTACAATGAGCAGTTCTTC.

This clonotype was seen a few times. This rearrangement joins TRBV28 to TRBJ2-3, with D possibly TRBD1 on 6 matching bases. Germline V CDR1 and CDR2: MDHEN, SYDVKM. The CDR3 extends over 15 amino acids. The V gene lost 5 bases and the J gene lost 4 bases, with 16 bases spanning the gap. As DNA, the CDR3 is TGTGCCAGCAGTCCGACAGGCACTACGGCAGATACGCAGTATTTT. This gives the protein CASSPTGTTADTQYF.

This chain links TRBV11-2 with TRBJ2-2; maybe TRBD2 (6 bases). Germline loops: CDR1 SGHAT, CDR2 FQNNGV. The CDR3 contains 15 residues. Trimming pared 5 bases from V and 2 bases from J, leaving 12 bases between. CDR3 loop: CASSLRTINTGELFF. DNA of the CDR3: TGTGCCAGCAGCCTGAGGACTATCAACACCGGGGAGCTGTTTTTT.